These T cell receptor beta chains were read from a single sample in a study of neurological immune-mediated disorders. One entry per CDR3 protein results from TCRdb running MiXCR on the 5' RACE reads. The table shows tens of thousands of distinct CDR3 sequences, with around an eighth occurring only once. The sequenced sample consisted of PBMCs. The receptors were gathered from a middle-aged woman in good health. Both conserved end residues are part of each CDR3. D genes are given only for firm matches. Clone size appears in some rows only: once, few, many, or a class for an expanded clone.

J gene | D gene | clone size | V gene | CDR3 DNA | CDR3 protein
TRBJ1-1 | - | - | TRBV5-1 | - | CASSFYICSAGKPESDTEAFF
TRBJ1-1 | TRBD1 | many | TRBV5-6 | TGTGCCTGCACAGGGGGCGCGGGTGAAGCTTTCTTT | CACTGGAGEAFF
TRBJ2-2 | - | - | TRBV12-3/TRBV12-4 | TGTGCCAGCAGTTTAGGGCTATCAGGATCGAACACCGGTGAGCTGTTTTTT | CASSLGLSGSNTGELFF
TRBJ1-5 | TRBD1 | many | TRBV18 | TGTGCCAGCTCACCCGTCGACAGGGATGCTCAGCCCCAGCATTTT | CASSPVDRDAQPQHF
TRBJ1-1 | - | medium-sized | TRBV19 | TGTGCCAGTAGCCTTACCCCCGGCCAGGGGTTAGTAGCTTTCTTT | CASSLTPGQGLVAFF
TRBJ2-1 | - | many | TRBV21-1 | TGTGCCAGCAGCAAAGAGGGGGACTGCGGCTACAATGAGCAGTTCTTC | CASSKEGDCGYNEQFF
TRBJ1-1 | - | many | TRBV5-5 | TGTGCCAGCAGCTCGGAACGACTGGACACTGAAGCTTTCTTT | CASSSERLDTEAFF
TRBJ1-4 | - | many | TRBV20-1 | TGCAGTGCTGGCCCCAGGGAAGAAAAACTGTTTTTT | CSAGPREEKLFF
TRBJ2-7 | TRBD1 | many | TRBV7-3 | TGTGCCAGCAGCAAGGGACAGGGGGCCGACGAGCAGTACTTC | CASSKGQGADEQYF
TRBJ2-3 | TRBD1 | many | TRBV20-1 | TGCAGTGCCTGGGACAGGGATCGCACAGATACGCAGTATTTT | CSAWDRDRTDTQYF
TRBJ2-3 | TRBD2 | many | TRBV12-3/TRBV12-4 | TGTGCCAGCAGTTTATCCGGGAGGTCAGATACGCAGTATTTT | CASSLSGRSDTQYF
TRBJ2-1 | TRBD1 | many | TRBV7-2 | TGTGCCAGCAGCGTTACCCGGGACAGGGGATACAATGAGCAGTTCTTC | CASSVTRDRGYNEQFF
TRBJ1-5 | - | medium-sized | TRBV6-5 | TGTGCCAGCAGACCCAGGGGTGTGGAGCCCCAGCATTTT | CASRPRGVEPQHF
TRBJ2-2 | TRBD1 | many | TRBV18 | TGTGCCAGCTCCCAGAGGACAGGACCTGGGGAGCTGTTTTTT | CASSQRTGPGELFF
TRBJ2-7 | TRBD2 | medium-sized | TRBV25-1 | TGTGCCAGCAGTGAATATTCGTCTAGCGGGAACCACGAGCAGTACTTC | CASSEYSSSGNHEQYF
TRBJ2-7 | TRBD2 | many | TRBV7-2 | TGTGCCAGCAGCTTAGCGGGACTAGCTCCGTCACAGTACTTC | CASSLAGLAPSQYF
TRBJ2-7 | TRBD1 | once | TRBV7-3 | TGTGCCAGCAGCCTAGGGACAGGGTTCCACGAGCAGTACTTC | CASSLGTGFHEQYF
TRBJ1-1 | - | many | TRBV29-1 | TGCAGCGTCGCCGACAGTATGATGAACACTGAAGCTTTCTTT | CSVADSMMNTEAFF
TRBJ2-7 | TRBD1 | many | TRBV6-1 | TGTGCCAGCAGTCCCTTCCCCGGACAGGGGAACCACGAGCAGTACTTC | CASSPFPGQGNHEQYF
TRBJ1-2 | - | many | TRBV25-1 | TGTGCCAGCAGTGAAGTAGGGGGTCAGGGTGGCTACACCTTC | CASSEVGGQGGYTF
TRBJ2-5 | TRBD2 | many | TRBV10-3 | TGTGCCATCGCACCGGGACTAGCGGGGGAAGAGACCCAGTACTTC | CAIAPGLAGEETQYF
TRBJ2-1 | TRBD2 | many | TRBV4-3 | TGCGCCAGCAGCCAAGATCAGACTAGCGGGAGTAAGTTCTTC | CASSQDQTSGSKFF
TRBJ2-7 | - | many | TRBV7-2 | TGTGCCAGCAGTAAAATGAGGACCATCCACGAGCAGTACTTC | CASSKMRTIHEQYF
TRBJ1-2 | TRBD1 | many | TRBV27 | TGTGCCAGCAGTCCGACAGGGCGCTATGGCTACACCTTC | CASSPTGRYGYTF